The clone carrying this T cell receptor (beta chain) was counted at least ten times. Its antigen is as yet unknown. TCRdb reprocessed the 5' RACE reads with MiXCR, giving one entry per CDR3 protein. This sample has fewer than 65,000 distinct CDR3 sequences, with approximately 6.1% found just once. The source of the sample is a study of early T cells in non-severe SARS-CoV-2 infection. Study observations and caveats: The study's VDJdb matching favored anti-spike CD8 responses and missed private and CD4 specificities.

This CDR3 has 11 residues. The V end was cut by 8 bases, the J end by 4 bases, with 9 bases between. CDR1 and CDR2 from the germline V gene are MDHEN and SYDVKM. The source is an adult who was a healthcare worker with PCR-confirmed SARS-CoV-2 infection or an uninfected control (not recorded which). Here the sequenced sample was whole blood, taken at baseline. The rearrangement uses TRBV28 and TRBJ2-7; D gene uncertain. CDR3 bases: TGTGCCAGCTCGCTTCAGTACGAGCAGTACTTC. Translating it yields CASSLQYEQYF.